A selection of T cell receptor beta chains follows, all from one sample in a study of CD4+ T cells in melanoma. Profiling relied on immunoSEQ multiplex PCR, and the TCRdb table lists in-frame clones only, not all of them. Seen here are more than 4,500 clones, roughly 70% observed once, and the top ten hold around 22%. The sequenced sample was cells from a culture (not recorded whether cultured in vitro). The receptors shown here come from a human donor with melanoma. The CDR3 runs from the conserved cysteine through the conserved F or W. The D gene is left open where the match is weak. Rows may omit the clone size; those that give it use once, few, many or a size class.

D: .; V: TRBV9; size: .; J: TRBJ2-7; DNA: TGTGCCAGCAGCGTAGCGTACAGGGGAGGCGAGCAGTACTTC; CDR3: CASSVAYRGGEQYF
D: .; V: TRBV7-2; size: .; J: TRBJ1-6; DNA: TGTGCCAGCAGCTTAGCTGGGGGGCCAAATTCACCCCTCCACTTT; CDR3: CASSLAGGPNSPLHF
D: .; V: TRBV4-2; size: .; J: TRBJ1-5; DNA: TGTGCCAGCAGCCAACAACGGGCGCAGGGCCTTAGCAATCAGCCCCAGCATTTT; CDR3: CASSQQRAQGLSNQPQHF
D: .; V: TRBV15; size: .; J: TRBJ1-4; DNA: TGTGCCACCAGCAGACCCCCCGGGGGGGAAAAACTGTTTTTT; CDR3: CATSRPPGGEKLFF
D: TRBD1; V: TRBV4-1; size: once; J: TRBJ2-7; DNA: TGCGCCAGCAGCCCCCAGGGGGTCCACGAGCAGTACTTC; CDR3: CASSPQGVHEQYF
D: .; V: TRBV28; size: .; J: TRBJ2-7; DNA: TGTGCCAGCAGTTCGCCGGGCCTCGGGACCTACGAGCAGTACTTC; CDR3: CASSSPGLGTYEQYF
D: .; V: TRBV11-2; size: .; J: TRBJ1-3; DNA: TGTGCCAGCAGCTTAGGGGGATGGTCTGGAAACACCATATATTTT; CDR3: CASSLGGWSGNTIYF
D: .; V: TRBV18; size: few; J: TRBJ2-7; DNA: TGTGCCAGCTCACCAGCAGCAAACCGGGAGCAGTACTTC; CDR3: CASSPAANREQYF
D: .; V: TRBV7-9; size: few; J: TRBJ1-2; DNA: TGTGCCAGCAGCTTAGCGGGGACCTATGGCTACACCTTC; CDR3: CASSLAGTYGYTF
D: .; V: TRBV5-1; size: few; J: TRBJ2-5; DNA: TGCGCCAGCAGCTACTTAGGACAGAAAGAGACCCAGTACTTC; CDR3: CASSYLGQKETQYF
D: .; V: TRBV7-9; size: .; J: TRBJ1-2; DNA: TGTGCCAGCAGCTTAGCGAGGACGGGGAACTATGGCTACACCTTC; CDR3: CASSLARTGNYGYTF
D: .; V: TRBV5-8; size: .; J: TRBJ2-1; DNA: TGTGCCAGCAGCCGAGGGGGGAGCTCCTACAATGAGCAGTTCTTC; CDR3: CASSRGGSSYNEQFF
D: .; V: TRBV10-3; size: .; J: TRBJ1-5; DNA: TGTGCCATCGGGACTGGGGCCGGTCAGCCCCAGCATTTT; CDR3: CAIGTGAGQPQHF
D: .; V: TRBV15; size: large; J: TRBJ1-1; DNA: TGTGCCACCAGCGTACGTACGGGACACCAACACACTGAAGCTTTCTTT; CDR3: CATSVRTGHQHTEAFF
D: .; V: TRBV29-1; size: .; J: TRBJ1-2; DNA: TGCAGCGTTGAGGGGGCTTCGGGTGGCTACACCTTC; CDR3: CSVEGASGGYTF
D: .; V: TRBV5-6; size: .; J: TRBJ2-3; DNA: TGTGCCAGCAGCGAATCTGCTTTAACTTTCACAGATACGCAGTATTTT; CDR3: CASSESALTFTDTQYF
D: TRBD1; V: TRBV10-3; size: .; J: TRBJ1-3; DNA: TGTGCCATCATGAGAGAGGGGATCACAGGGGGAATTCGAAACACCATATATTTT; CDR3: CAIMREGITGGIRNTIYF
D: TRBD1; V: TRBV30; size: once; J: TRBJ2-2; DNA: TGTGCCTGGAGGAACAGGGGGTCCTCCACCGGGGAGCTGTTTTTT; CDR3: CAWRNRGSSTGELFF
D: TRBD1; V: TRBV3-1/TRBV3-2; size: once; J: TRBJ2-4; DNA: TGTGCCAGCAGCCAAGCATTTCCCGGGACAGACAAAAACATTCAGTACTTC; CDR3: CASSQAFPGTDKNIQYF
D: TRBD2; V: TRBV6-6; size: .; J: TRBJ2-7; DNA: TGTGCCAGCAGCCCTGAGGGGACTATTTCCTACGAACAGTACTTC; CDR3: CASSPEGTISYEQYF
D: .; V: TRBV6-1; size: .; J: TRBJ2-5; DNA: TGTGCCAGCAGTGAAGGATCTCAAGAGACCCAGTACTTC; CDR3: CASSEGSQETQYF
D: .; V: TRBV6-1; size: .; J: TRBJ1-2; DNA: TGTGCCAGCAGTGAAGTCCCTGGCTACACCTTC; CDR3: CASSEVPGYTF
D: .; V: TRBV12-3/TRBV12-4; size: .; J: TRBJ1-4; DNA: TGTGCCAGCAGCCCAGGGCGCGGTGAAAAACTGTTTTTT; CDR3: CASSPGRGEKLFF
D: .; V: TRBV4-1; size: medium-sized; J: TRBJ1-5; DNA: TGCGCCAGCAGCCAAGAGGCGCCGGGCAATCAGCCCCAGCATTTT; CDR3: CASSQEAPGNQPQHF
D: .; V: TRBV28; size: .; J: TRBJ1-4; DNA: TGTGCCAGCAGTTCTTTCAGGACTACTAATGAAAAACTGTTTTTT; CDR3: CASSSFRTTNEKLFF
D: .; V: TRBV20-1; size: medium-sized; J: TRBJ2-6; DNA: TGCAGTGCTAGTGGGACTGGGGCCAACGTCCTGACTTTC; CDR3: CSASGTGANVLTF
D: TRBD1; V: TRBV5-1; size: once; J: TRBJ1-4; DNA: TGCGCCAGCAGTCCCGGGACAGGGGCTTTTAATGAAAAACTGTTTTTT; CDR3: CASSPGTGAFNEKLFF
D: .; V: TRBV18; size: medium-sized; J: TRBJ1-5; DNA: TGTGCCAGCCGCCCCGGGGGTAGCAATCAGCCCCAGCATTTT; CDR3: CASRPGGSNQPQHF
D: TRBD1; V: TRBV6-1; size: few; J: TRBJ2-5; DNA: TGTGCCAGCAGTGAAGGGAACAGGGGGTACCAAGAGACCCAGTACTTC; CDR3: CASSEGNRGYQETQYF
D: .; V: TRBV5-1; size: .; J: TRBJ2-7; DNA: TGCGCCAGCAGCTTAAATCTTGAAGGCACTTACTACGAGCAGTACTTC; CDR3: CASSLNLEGTYYEQYF
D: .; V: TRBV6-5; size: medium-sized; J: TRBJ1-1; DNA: TGTGCCAGCAGTTACCGTCCGGCTGGGGTGACTGAAGCTTTCTTT; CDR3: CASSYRPAGVTEAFF
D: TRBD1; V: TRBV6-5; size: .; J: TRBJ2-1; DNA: TGTGCCAGCAGCCCAGACAGGGACAAGCAGTTCTTC; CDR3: CASSPDRDKQFF
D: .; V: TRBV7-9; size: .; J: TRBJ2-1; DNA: TGTGCCAGCAGCTCGGTACTCCAGGGACATGAGCAGTTCTTC; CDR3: CASSSVLQGHEQFF